This T cell receptor beta chain is from a study of blood T cell repertoires in COVID-19. Across the study: Whether acute or convalescent, the COVID-19 samples came from the United States, Italy and Spain.

This clone was recorded once. V dropped 3 bases and J dropped 2 bases, with 16 bases sitting between them. CDR1 and CDR2 (germline): MDHEN, SYDVKM. The CDR3 is 16 residues long. Generated by immunoSEQ multiplex PCR, the TCRdb table keeps only in-frame clones and is missing some. The sample holds more than 80,000 clones, more than 75% seen once. The sequenced material came from peripheral blood. The V and J genes are TRBV28 and TRBJ2-5, with D possibly being TRBD1 (5 bases). This sequence was found in a man over 45 with active or convalescent COVID-19. The chain's CDR3 is CASSFPQGWGQETQYF. Here the CDR3 DNA reads TGTGCCAGCAGTTTCCCTCAGGGTTGGGGTCAAGAGACCCAGTACTTC.